A selection of T cell receptor beta chains follows, all from one sample in a study of patients and donors after allogeneic stem cell transplantation. Using its own MiXCR run on the RT-PCR reads, TCRdb lists one record per CDR3 protein. The sample contains more than 850,000 distinct CDR3 sequences, more than 15% of which appear only once. The sequenced sample consisted of blood, either unsorted or a sorted T cell fraction (not recorded which). The receptors derive from a human donor who was either an allogeneic HSCT recipient or a stem cell or donor lymphocyte infusion donor (not recorded which). It is not recorded whose cells these are; they may come from a transplant donor. The CDR3 runs from the conserved cysteine through the conserved F or W. A D gene is named only where the DNA matches it firmly. Clone sizes are given selectively: once, few, many, or a class where the clone is expanded.

abundance,j_gene,d_gene,v_gene,CDR3aa,CDR3nt
-,TRBJ2-2,TRBD1,TRBV18,CASSLTGGSEVNTGELFF,TGTGCCAGCTCACTGACAGGGGGCTCGGAGGTGAACACCGGGGAGCTGTTTTTT
-,TRBJ2-2,-,TRBV5-1,CASSSTSVPNTGELFF,TGCGCCAGCAGCTCAACGTCGGTACCGAACACCGGGGAGCTGTTTTTT
-,TRBJ1-5,-,TRBV12-3/TRBV12-4,CASTIGGGWYPPQHF,TGTGCCAGCACCATTGGTGGGGGATGGTATCCGCCCCAGCATTTT
-,TRBJ2-1,-,TRBV6-4,CASSKPGTKVENEQFF,TGTGCCAGCAGTAAACCCGGGACAAAGGTAGAGAATGAGCAGTTCTTC
many,TRBJ1-1,-,TRBV12-3/TRBV12-4,CASSPGRTEAFF,TGTGCCAGCAGCCCAGGGAGGACTGAAGCTTTCTTT
few,TRBJ2-1,TRBD1,TRBV4-3,CASSQGTGVVYNEQFF,TGCGCCAGCAGCCAAGGGACAGGGGTCGTATACAATGAGCAGTTCTTC
few,TRBJ2-1,-,TRBV7-2,CASSFEQISYNEQFF,TGTGCCAGCAGCTTTGAACAAATCTCCTACAATGAGCAGTTCTTC
-,TRBJ1-2,-,TRBV2,CASSEYSYGYTF,TGTGCCAGCAGTGAATACAGCTATGGCTACACCTTC
-,TRBJ1-2,-,TRBV27,CASKALTSGYTF,TGTGCCAGCAAGGCCCTTACTAGTGGCTACACCTTC
-,TRBJ1-4,-,TRBV7-9,CASSLWTSEKLFF,TGTGCCAGCAGCTTATGGACGAGTGAAAAACTGTTTTTT
few,TRBJ1-6,-,TRBV25-1,CASSEFGRTANSPLHF,TGTGCCAGCAGTGAATTCGGACGGACAGCCAATTCACCCCTCCACTTT
-,TRBJ2-4,TRBD1,TRBV6-5,CASSFRQGVGKNIQYF,TGTGCCAGCAGTTTCCGCCAGGGGGTAGGCAAAAACATTCAGTACTTC
few,TRBJ1-1,-,TRBV4-3,CASSQGPPMNTEAFF,TGCGCCAGCAGCCAAGGGCCACCGATGAACACTGAAGCTTTCTTT
few,TRBJ2-4,TRBD2,TRBV9,CASSTSGRADIQYF,TGTGCCAGCAGCACGAGCGGGAGGGCTGACATTCAGTACTTC
-,TRBJ1-2,-,TRBV5-1,CASSLVSGGGTF,TGCGCCAGCAGCTTGGTGTCAGGCGGGGGCACCTTC
few,TRBJ1-1,-,TRBV6-1,CASSEVRTEAFF,TGTGCCAGCAGTGAAGTACGCACTGAAGCTTTCTTT
few,TRBJ1-5,-,TRBV20-1,CSANDLRTGPQHF,TGCAGTGCTAACGACCTCCGCACCGGGCCCCAGCATTTT
-,TRBJ1-4,-,TRBV6-5,CASSYRECEKLFF,TGTGCCAGCAGTTACAGGGAATGTGAAAAACTGTTTTTT
few,TRBJ2-2,TRBD2,TRBV12-3/TRBV12-4,CASGRLAGGRGGELFF,TGTGCCAGCGGGAGACTAGCGGGGGGGCGCGGCGGGGAGCTGTTTTTT
-,TRBJ1-2,TRBD1,TRBV25-1,CASSVAGTGDYGYTF,TGTGCCAGCAGTGTTGCCGGGACAGGGGACTATGGCTACACCTTC
few,TRBJ1-5,-,TRBV10-3,CAISEGKVNQPQHF,TGTGCCATCAGTGAGGGGAAAGTCAATCAGCCCCAGCATTTT
-,TRBJ2-7,-,TRBV2,CASMTESGPSYEQYF,TGTGCCAGCATGACTGAGAGCGGGCCCTCCTACGAGCAGTACTTC
few,TRBJ2-3,TRBD2,TRBV7-3,CATSGGTGTDTQYF,TGTGCCACCTCGGGGGGGACCGGCACAGATACGCAGTATTTT
few,TRBJ2-3,TRBD2,TRBV29-1,CSVGWGLAGNTDTQYF,TGCAGCGTGGGCTGGGGACTAGCGGGGAACACAGATACGCAGTATTTT
-,TRBJ2-1,TRBD2,TRBV20-1,CSAREPGLADKNNEQFF,TGCAGTGCTAGAGAGCCGGGACTAGCGGATAAAAACAATGAGCAGTTCTTC
-,TRBJ2-5,TRBD1,TRBV5-4,CASSGGDRAETQYF,TGTGCCAGCAGCGGGGGGGACAGGGCAGAGACCCAGTACTTC
many,TRBJ2-1,TRBD1,TRBV20-1,CSAKPGQGTYNEQFF,TGCAGTGCTAAGCCGGGACAGGGGACCTACAATGAGCAGTTCTTC
many,TRBJ1-6,-,TRBV12-3/TRBV12-4,CASSLGQAISPLHF,TGTGCCAGCAGTTTAGGACAGGCGATTTCACCCCTCCACTTT
few,TRBJ2-1,TRBD2,TRBV4-3,CASSQDPTTSETF,TGCGCCAGCAGCCAAGATCCAACCACTAGCGAAACCTTC
-,TRBJ2-1,-,TRBV5-1,CASSLGPGHINEQFF,TGCGCCAGCAGCTTGGGCCCGGGACACATCAATGAGCAGTTCTTC
few,TRBJ2-7,-,TRBV11-2,CASSIPPGSQYEQYF,TGTGCCAGCAGCATCCCACCGGGATCCCAGTACGAGCAGTACTTC
-,TRBJ2-2,TRBD2,TRBV7-3,CASSLTGGLSGELFF,TGTGCCAGCAGCTTGACGGGGGGGCTTTCCGGGGAGCTGTTTTTT
-,TRBJ2-1,-,TRBV4-1,CASSQDRNPYNEQFF,TGCGCCAGCAGCCAAGATAGGAACCCCTACAATGAGCAGTTCTTC
few,TRBJ1-1,TRBD1,TRBV6-1,CASSPLDRENGNTEAFF,TGTGCCAGCAGTCCCTTAGACAGGGAGAACGGGAACACTGAAGCTTTCTTT
-,TRBJ1-6,-,TRBV12-3/TRBV12-4,CASSSRRDGDSPLHF,TGTGCCAGCAGTTCGCGCCGGGACGGGGATTCACCCCTCCACTTT
few,TRBJ2-1,-,TRBV6-6,CASSTASRNEQFF,TGTGCCAGCAGTACGGCCTCGCGGAATGAGCAGTTCTTC
-,TRBJ2-7,-,TRBV10-3,CAISESWSSYEQYF,TGTGCCATCAGTGAGTCGTGGAGCTCCTACGAGCAGTACTTC
-,TRBJ2-1,TRBD1,TRBV5-1,CASSWTGVIYNEQFF,TGCGCCAGCAGCTGGACAGGGGTTATCTACAATGAGCAGTTCTTC
few,TRBJ2-1,-,TRBV27,CASSGDSYNEQFF,TGTGCCAGCAGTGGTGACTCCTACAATGAGCAGTTCTTC
-,TRBJ1-2,-,TRBV12-3/TRBV12-4,CASSFQGMGVANYGYTF,TGTGCCAGCAGTTTCCAGGGGATGGGGGTGGCTAACTATGGCTACACCTTC
many,TRBJ1-2,-,TRBV20-1,CSANLLTANGYTF,TGCAGTGCCAACCTCTTAACTGCAAATGGCTACACCTTC
few,TRBJ2-6,TRBD1,TRBV6-5,CASSTRTGGRSGANVLTF,TGTGCCAGCAGTACTCGGACAGGGGGCCGCTCTGGGGCCAACGTCCTGACTTTC
few,TRBJ2-7,-,TRBV4-3,CASSQESRGTYEQYF,TGCGCCAGCAGCCAAGAATCGCGCGGGACCTACGAGCAGTACTTC
-,TRBJ2-5,-,TRBV12-3/TRBV12-4,CASRSFEETQYF,TGTGCCAGCCGCTCCTTTGAAGAGACCCAGTACTTC
-,TRBJ2-3,TRBD2,TRBV12-5,CASGLLAGGRKYF,TGTGCTAGTGGTTTGCTAGCGGGGGGGCGGAAGTATTTT
-,TRBJ1-2,-,TRBV3-1,CASTQSLSTNYGYTF,TGTGCCAGCACCCAGTCCCTCTCAACTAACTATGGCTACACCTTC
-,TRBJ2-3,TRBD2,TRBV20-1,CSGLAGGSTDTQYF,TGCAGTGGACTAGCGGGAGGGAGTACAGATACGCAGTATTTT
few,TRBJ1-2,TRBD1,TRBV10-3,CAISGAGTGNGYTF,TGTGCCATCAGTGGCGCCGGGACAGGGAATGGCTACACCTTC
-,TRBJ1-6,-,TRBV5-4,CASSEEFSSPLHF,TGTGCCAGCAGCGAGGAGTTTTCTTCACCCCTCCACTTT
-,TRBJ1-1,-,TRBV29-1,CSAVNRAEAFF,TGCAGCGCCGTCAACAGGGCTGAAGCTTTCTTT
-,TRBJ2-7,TRBD1,TRBV5-5,CASSAVTGGYEQYF,TGTGCCAGCAGCGCAGTAACAGGGGGGTACGAGCAGTACTTC
-,TRBJ2-2,TRBD1,TRBV12-3/TRBV12-4,CASSFRTGVETGELFF,TGTGCCAGCAGTTTCCGGACAGGGGTGGAAACCGGGGAGCTGTTTTTT
few,TRBJ2-7,-,TRBV20-1,CSAIPDSTSSYEQYF,TGCAGTGCTATCCCCGACAGTACTTCCTCCTACGAGCAGTACTTC
-,TRBJ2-1,TRBD1,TRBV6-1,CASSADRVLAHPYNEQFF,TGTGCCAGCAGTGCAGACAGGGTGTTAGCCCACCCCTACAATGAGCAGTTCTTC
-,TRBJ2-1,TRBD2,TRBV4-3,CASSLKPGLALNEQFF,TGCGCCAGCAGCCTAAAACCGGGACTAGCGCTCAATGAGCAGTTCTTC
-,TRBJ1-5,-,TRBV6-5,CASRRGGEPQHF,TGTGCCAGCAGGAGGGGTGGGGAGCCCCAGCATTTT
-,TRBJ1-5,-,TRBV4-3,CASSQDRDGNYQPQHF,TGCGCCAGCAGCCAAGATAGGGACGGGAATTATCAGCCCCAGCATTTT